This TCR beta chain was profiled in a study of T cell responses to AZD1222 COVID-19 vaccine. Profiling relied on immunoSEQ multiplex PCR, and the TCRdb table lists in-frame clones only, not all of them. The sample lists around 120,000 clones, 88% occurring once. In its sample, this clone was seen a few times. Sequencing used peripheral blood, obtained on day 0 of AZD1222 vaccination. This receptor was obtained from an adult in good health.

CDR3: CASGKTGTGMNTEAFF. The CDR3 coding sequence is TGTGCCAGCGGAAAAACCGGGACAGGGATGAACACTGAAGCTTTCTTT. This sequence joins TRBV5-4 and TRBJ1-1; 9 positions match TRBD1. The CDR3 runs to 16 residues. V dropped 7 bases and J dropped 0; count of bases not matched to a gene: 10. Germline V gene sequence: CDR1 SGHNT, CDR2 YYREEE (reference sequence). Combining the CDR3 with reference TRBV5-4 and TRBJ1-1 gives the whole variable domain ETGVTQSPTHLIKTRGQQVTLRCSSQSGHNTVSWYQQALGQGPQFIFQYYREEENGRGNFPPRFSGLQFPNYSSELNVNALELDDSALYLCASGKTGTGMNTEAFFGQGTRLTVV.